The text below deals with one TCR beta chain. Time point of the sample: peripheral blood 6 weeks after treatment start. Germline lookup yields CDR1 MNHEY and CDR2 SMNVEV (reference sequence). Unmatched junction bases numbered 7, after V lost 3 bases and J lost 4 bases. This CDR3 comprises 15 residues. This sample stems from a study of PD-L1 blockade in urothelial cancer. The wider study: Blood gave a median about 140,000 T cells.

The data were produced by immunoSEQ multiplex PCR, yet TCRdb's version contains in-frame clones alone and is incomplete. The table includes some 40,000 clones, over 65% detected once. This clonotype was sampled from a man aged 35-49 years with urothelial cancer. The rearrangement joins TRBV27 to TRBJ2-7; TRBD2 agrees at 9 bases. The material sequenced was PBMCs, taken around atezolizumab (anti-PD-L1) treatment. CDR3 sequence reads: CASSLEREAIYEQYF. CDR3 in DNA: TGTGCCAGCAGTTTGGAGCGGGAGGCCATTTACGAGCAGTACTTC.